These 28 T cell receptor beta chains were sequenced from one sample in a study of early stage breast cancer tumors. Sequencing used immunoSEQ multiplex PCR; TCRdb keeps in-frame clones, though not all of them. The sample carries approximately 7,000 clones, around three fifths recorded once. The sequenced sample was normal breast tissue next to the tumor. The receptors come from a person aged 45 to 59 with breast cancer.

This chain links TRBV7-3 with TRBJ1-5; TRBD1 is a possible D gene (5 bases). From germline, CDR1 is SGHTA and CDR2 FQGTGA. V was shortened by 2 bases and J by 7 bases, with 12 bases between the two germline ends. CDR3 length equals 14 residues. Here the CDR3 DNA reads TGTGCCAGCAGCTTAGGGGGGGATTTCCAGCCCCAGCATTTT. It encodes CASSLGGDFQPQHF.

The chain has TRBV5-6 and TRBJ1-1; D gene unclear. CDR3 length: 12 amino acids. Germline values: CDR1 SGHDT, CDR2 YYEEEE. Trimming left V 1 base short and J 6 bases short, with 7 bases between. As DNA, the CDR3 is TGTGCCAGCAGCTTGAGGAATGCTGAAGCTTTCTTT. This gives the protein CASSLRNAEAFF.

The J gene is TRBJ2-1, the V gene TRBV9, with TRBD2 matching over 11 bases. The V and J ends lost 4 bases and 7 bases, in that order; junction bases with no gene match: 4. This CDR3 comprises 14 residues. The germline CDR1 and CDR2 sequences are SGDLS and YYNGEE. As DNA, the CDR3 is TGTGCCAGCAGCTCCGGACTAGCGGGTAATGAGCAGTTCTTC. Its translation is CASSSGLAGNEQFF.

This clone has a single count. This sequence joins TRBV5-1 and TRBJ2-1; D unresolved. Trimming shortened V by 4 bases and J by 9 bases, and 17 bases separated the two germline ends. The CDR3 sequence is 14 residues long. The germline gives CDR1 SGHRS, CDR2 YFSETQ. The CDR3 sequence: CASSPGQTGIEQFF. CDR3 DNA sequence: TGCGCCAGCAGCCCGGGCCAGACGGGCATTGAGCAGTTCTTC. The full variable domain, with the rest looked up from reference TRBV5-1 and TRBJ2-1, is KAGVTQTPRYLIKTRGQQVTLSCSPISGHRSVSWYQQTPGQGLQFLFEYFSETQRNKGNFPGRFSGRQFSNSRSEMNVSTLELGDSALYLCASSPGQTGIEQFFGPGTRLTVL.

The rearrangement joins TRBV27 to TRBJ2-7; D not resolved. The CDR3 has 14 amino acids. V was cut by 6 bases and J by 7 bases, with 19 bases left in between. Germline loops: CDR1 MNHEY, CDR2 SMNVEV (reference sequence). CDR3 sequence reads: CASSLWSKREEQYF. In DNA, the CDR3 is TGTGCCAGCAGCCTATGGTCGAAACGAGAGGAGCAGTACTTC.

The CDR3 loop reads CASSEMNTEAFF. The CDR3 DNA follows: TGTGCCAGCAGTGAAATGAACACTGAAGCTTTCTTT. The rearrangement uses TRBV25-1 and TRBJ1-1; D remains unclear. This CDR3 is built from 12 residues. CDR1 is MGHDK, CDR2 SYGVNS, per germline. V lost 2 bases, J lost 0 bases, and 1 base lay in between.

In its sample, this clone was seen a few times. This sample also contains other DNA sequences that code for the same CDR3. The V call is TRBV6-1, the J call TRBJ2-3; D might be TRBD1 or TRBD2, each matching 5 bases. The V gene lost 4 bases and the J gene lost 2 bases, with 10 bases spanning the gap. From germline, CDR1 is MNHNS and CDR2 SASEGT. There are 14 residues in the CDR3. CDR3 loop: CASSAPGHTDTQYF. The CDR3 DNA sequence: TGTGCCAGCAGTGCTCCGGGGCACACAGATACGCAGTATTTT.

The genes are TRBV4-1 and TRBJ1-3; D is unresolved. Per germline, CDR1 MGHRA and CDR2 YSYEKL. CDR3 length equals 15 residues. V lost 0 bases and J 2 bases, leaving 8 bases between the germline ends. The CDR3 region has the DNA TGCGCCAGCAGCCAAGAGAAGGGAGCTGGAAACACCATATATTTT. Translating it yields CASSQEKGAGNTIYF.

This sequence joins TRBV19 and TRBJ1-5; D is uncertain. Germline values: CDR1 LNHDA, CDR2 SQIVND (reference sequence). The CDR3 spans 15 residues. V was cut by 7 bases and J by 7 bases, with 20 bases left in between. The CDR3, as DNA: TGTGCCAGTATGGTGGGAAGTGGGGTACGGCAGCCCCAGCATTTT. This translates into CASMVGSGVRQPQHF.

The CDR3 here is CASSPGQGARGANVLTF. The CDR3 nucleotides read TGTGCCAGCTCACCGGGGCAGGGGGCGCGAGGGGCCAACGTCCTGACTTTC. V and J are TRBV18 and TRBJ2-6; the match to TRBD1 covers 8 bases. Germline V lookup: CDR1 KGHSH, CDR2 LQKENI. The CDR3 is 17 amino acids. Trimming at V came to 3 bases and at J to 4 bases, leaving 8 bases not matched to a gene.

This clone ranks as medium-sized. The chain recombines TRBV29-1 with TRBJ1-2; no clear D gene. V lost 5 bases and J lost 4, with 11 bases in between. CDR1 and CDR2 from the germline V gene are SQVTM and ANQGSEA. The CDR3 sequence is 12 residues long. Written as DNA, the CDR3 is TGCAGCGTTCTCGTACAAACCTATGGCTACACCTTC. It codes for CSVLVQTYGYTF.

The chain employs TRBV29-1 and TRBJ2-6; TRBD2 matches at 16 bases. The CDR3 runs 21 residues. The V and J ends lost 4 bases and 0 bases, in that order; junction bases with no gene match: 12. Looked up from germline, CDR1 is SQVTM and CDR2 is ANQGSEA. The CDR3 DNA reads TGCAGCGTTGCCCACACAGGGGGACTAGCGGGAGGGAACTCTGGGGCCAACGTCCTGACTTTC. As protein: CSVAHTGGLAGGNSGANVLTF.

The rearrangement joins TRBV7-9 to TRBJ1-2; 7 nucleotides agree with TRBD1. The trim removed 6 bases at V and 4 bases at J, leaving 5 bases unmatched. The CDR3 has 13 amino acids. Germline V gene data show CDR1 as SEHNR and CDR2 as FQNEAQ (reference sequence). CDR3 sequence: CASREGTAYGYTF. In DNA, the CDR3 is TGTGCCAGCAGGGAGGGGACAGCCTATGGCTACACCTTC.

The chain couples TRBV6-1 to TRBJ1-3; 7 bases map to TRBD1. This CDR3 has 15 residues. V was clipped by 10 bases and J by 2 bases; unmatched bases: 11. Germline V gives CDR1 MNHNS, CDR2 SASEGT. This chain's CDR3 is CAIKPQGVAGNTIYF. The CDR3 nucleotides read TGTGCCATTAAGCCCCAGGGGGTCGCTGGAAACACCATATATTTT.

The J gene is TRBJ1-4, the V gene TRBV5-1; no clear D gene. Trimming stripped 5 bases from V and 0 bases from J, with 11 bases between. The germline V gene encodes CDR1 SGHRS and CDR2 YFSETQ. The CDR3 length is 15 residues. CDR3 loop: CASRTTVATNEKLFF. The CDR3 bases are TGCGCCAGCAGAACGACTGTAGCAACTAATGAAAAACTGTTTTTT.

V is TRBV7-8 and J is TRBJ1-2, with D possibly being TRBD1 (5 bases). The germline CDR1 and CDR2 sequences are SGHVS and FQNEAQ. The CDR3 totals 15 residues. V was shortened by 0 bases and J by 8 bases, with 16 bases between the two germline ends. In nucleotides, the CDR3 is TGTGCCAGCAGCTTAGCGTCCCAGGGCTTGAGCGGCTACACCTTC. Translated: CASSLASQGLSGYTF. The full variable domain, its missing parts supplied by reference TRBV7-8 and TRBJ1-2, is GAGVSQSPRYKVAKRGQDVALRCDPISGHVSLFWYQQALGQGPEFLTYFQNEAQLDKSGLPSDRFFAERPEGSVSTLKIQRTQQEDSAVYLCASSLASQGLSGYTFGSGTRLTVV.

This clone has just one count. The chain recombines TRBV11-2 with TRBJ2-7; 7 bases agree with TRBD2. V shed 3 bases and J 0 bases; nucleotides not matched to a gene: 5. There are 15 residues in the CDR3. From germline, CDR1 is SGHAT and CDR2 FQNNGV. The CDR3 DNA reads TGTGCCAGCAGCTTGCTAGCGGTAGCCTCCTACGAGCAGTACTTC. Protein sequence: CASSLLAVASYEQYF.

About this clone: One junction end disagrees with the germline gene, perhaps due to a read error. The V gene is TRBV29-1, the J gene TRBJ1-1; D gene uncertain. This CDR3 is 12 amino acids long. Germline V gene lookup returns CDR1 SQVTM and CDR2 ANQGSEA. The CDR3 region has the DNA TGTTACGCAGCCCTGTTGAACACTGAAGCTTTCTTT. It yields the protein CYAALLNTEAFF.

The chain carries TRBV13 and TRBJ2-3; 9 positions match TRBD2. The germline V gene encodes CDR1 PRHDT and CDR2 FYEKMQ (reference sequence). The trim removed 2 bases at V and 3 bases at J, leaving 9 bases unmatched. There are 17 residues in the CDR3. CDR3 DNA sequence: TGTGCCAGCAGCTTATCCTATAGCGGGAGTAGGACAGATACGCAGTATTTT. This translates into CASSLSYSGSRTDTQYF.

The chain is built from TRBV7-9 and TRBJ1-5; no reliable D call. The CDR3 spans 14 residues. The ends were cut back, 2 bases at V and 4 bases at J, with 9 bases in the middle. The V gene's germline CDR1 is SEHNR and CDR2 FQNEAQ (reference sequence). The DNA of the CDR3 is TGTGCCAGCAGCTTAATGGGAGCTAATCAGCCCCAGCATTTT. Its translation is CASSLMGANQPQHF.

The rearrangement uses TRBV4-1 and TRBJ2-1; maybe TRBD2 (5 bases). Germline CDR1 is MGHRA and CDR2 is YSYEKL. The CDR3 extends over 15 amino acids. Trimming took 4 bases from V and 2 from J, leaving 12 bases between them. The CDR3 loop reads CASSRSTTAYNEQFF. DNA for the CDR3: TGCGCCAGCAGCCGATCGACTACTGCCTACAATGAGCAGTTCTTC.

This chain links TRBV7-2 with TRBJ2-7; D is unresolved. Trimming left V 1 base short and J 5 bases short, with 9 bases between. The CDR3 covers 13 residues. Germline CDR1 is SGHTA and CDR2 is FQGNSA. This CDR3 is CASSLGDGNEQYF. The CDR3, as DNA: TGTGCCAGCAGCTTAGGCGACGGTAACGAGCAGTACTTC.

CDR3 protein: CASSLDGGAFYEQYF. The CDR3 DNA sequence: TGCGCCAGCAGCCTTGACGGGGGGGCCTTCTACGAGCAGTACTTC. The chain recombines TRBV5-1 with TRBJ2-7; 8 bases are shared with TRBD2. V lost 4 bases, J lost 3 bases, and 9 bases stayed unmatched. CDR3 size: 15 residues. Germline loops: CDR1 SGHRS, CDR2 YFSETQ.

V and J are TRBV7-9 and TRBJ2-5; maybe TRBD2 (6 bases). Trimming shortened V by 5 bases and J by 2 bases, and 12 bases separated the two germline ends. CDR3 size: 14 residues. Germline lookup yields CDR1 SEHNR and CDR2 FQNEAQ (reference sequence). DNA for the CDR3: TGTGCCAGCAGCCCTTCGGGAGAACAAGAGACCCAGTACTTC. It encodes CASSPSGEQETQYF.

The chain carries TRBV27 and TRBJ2-7; D remains unclear. Germline CDR1 MNHEY, CDR2 SMNVEV (reference sequence). The V gene lost 3 bases and the J gene lost 7 bases, with 16 bases spanning the gap. This CDR3 spans 14 amino acids. CDR3 amino acids: CASSFGPRLGEQYF. In DNA form, the CDR3 reads TGTGCCAGCAGTTTCGGACCAAGGCTCGGGGAGCAGTACTTC.

The genes are TRBV5-1 and TRBJ2-2, with D uncertain. V lost 4 bases to trimming and J lost 2 bases, with 3 bases between them. The germline V gene encodes CDR1 SGHRS and CDR2 YFSETQ. The CDR3 covers 12 residues. The chain's CDR3 is CASSRNTGELFF. CDR3 in DNA: TGCGCCAGCAGCCGCAACACCGGGGAGCTGTTTTTT.

The chain recombines TRBV2 with TRBJ1-1; 9 bases agree with TRBD1. Losses at the gene ends were 6 bases for V and 5 bases for J; bases not matched to a gene: 7. Per the germline V gene, CDR1 is SNHLY and CDR2 is FYNNEI. There are 14 residues in the CDR3. The CDR3 reads CASRLQGASTEAFF. CDR3 in DNA: TGTGCCAGCAGGCTACAGGGGGCGAGTACTGAAGCTTTCTTT.

This clone was detected a few times. The CDR3 sequence: CASSPQGASETQYF. DNA of the CDR3: TGTGCCAGCAGTCCCCAGGGGGCTAGTGAGACCCAGTACTTC. The V call is TRBV6-6, the J call TRBJ2-5; 8 nucleotides agree with TRBD1. With V trimmed by 5 bases and J by 5 bases, 7 bases remained unmatched. The CDR3 runs to 14 residues. Germline V gene lookup returns CDR1 MNHNY and CDR2 SVGAGI (reference sequence).